These T cell receptor beta chains were read from a single sample in a study of blood T cell repertoires in COVID-19. TCRdb keeps only in-frame clones here, not all; method: immunoSEQ multiplex PCR. The sample lists around 90,000 clones; about 90% were seen once. Input material: peripheral blood. These receptors all stem from a man aged 50-59 years with COVID-19, enrolled during active disease. Each CDR3 is given with its conserved first and last residue. D genes are given only for firm matches. Size tells how often a clone was seen (once, few, many) or the class of an expanded clone, and some rows leave it out.

>TRBJ2-3|TRBD1|TRBV4-1|NA
TGCGCCAGCAGCCAAGGAGGGGGCATAACAGATACGCAATATTTT
CASSQGGGITDTQYF
>TRBJ2-3|NA|TRBV7-3|NA
TGTGCCAGCAGCTTAAGTCAGGGCTCTACGCAGTATTTT
CASSLSQGSTQYF
>TRBJ1-5|TRBD1|TRBV19|NA
TGTGCCAGTAGTAGAAACCCGGGACAGGGGAATCAGCCCCAGCATTTT
CASSRNPGQGNQPQHF
>TRBJ2-7|TRBD1|TRBV29-1|NA
TGCAGCGTTGTCCCCCGGACAGGGTCCTACGAGCAGTACTTC
CSVVPRTGSYEQYF
>TRBJ1-1|NA|TRBV7-9|NA
TGTGCCAGCCGCGGTTCGAGGAACACTGAAGCTTTCTTT
CASRGSRNTEAFF
>TRBJ2-1|NA|TRBV7-3|NA
TGTGCCAGCAGCTTACAGGGCTTTGAGGACAATGAGCAGTTCTTC
CASSLQGFEDNEQFF
>TRBJ2-7|TRBD1|TRBV2|NA
TGTGCCAGCAGTCGAGGACAGGGGCGAGAGCAGTACTTC
CASSRGQGREQYF
>TRBJ1-2|NA|TRBV7-2|NA
TGTGCCAGCAGCTTAGTTTGGCAGGGTGGATCCTACACCTTC
CASSLVWQGGSYTF
>TRBJ1-2|NA|TRBV18|NA
TGTGCCAGCTCCCAAGGGACATCATATGGCTACACCTTC
CASSQGTSYGYTF
>TRBJ2-2|TRBD2|TRBV4-1|NA
TGCGCCAGCAGCCAGGGACTAGCGGGGCCTTCGAACACCGGGGAGCTGTTTTTT
CASSQGLAGPSNTGELFF
>TRBJ1-5|NA|TRBV5-1|once
TGCGCCAGCAGCTTGGAAGGAGGCGGCAATCAGCCCCAGCATTTT
CASSLEGGGNQPQHF
>TRBJ2-1|TRBD1|TRBV7-2|once
TGTGCCAGCAGCTCTTACGTGGGACAGGGGTACAATGAGCAGTTCTTC
CASSSYVGQGYNEQFF
>TRBJ2-2|NA|TRBV9|NA
TGTGCCAGCAGCGTAGAGGGGGCGAACACCGGGGAGCTGTTTTTT
CASSVEGANTGELFF
>TRBJ2-7|TRBD1|TRBV9|NA
TGTGCCAGCAGCAAAGGACAGGGGACCTACGAGCAGTACTTC
CASSKGQGTYEQYF